The present T cell receptor beta chain was sequenced within a study of post-analysis software for immune sequencing data. CDR1 DFQATT and CDR2 SNEGSKA come from the germline V gene (reference sequence). The CDR3 has 11 amino acids. V lost 3 bases and J lost 11, with 13 bases in between. For this clonotype: Antigen specificity is unknown.

Tagging with unique molecular identifiers was a feature of the TCR beta cDNA libraries. MiXCR, applied by TCRdb to the PCR reads, yields one record per CDR3 protein. The table has about 620,000 distinct CDR3 sequences, about 44% seen once; the top ten hold roughly 1.7%. Broader study findings: Patients had higher frequencies than controls of roughly five TRBV segments, including TRBV5-6, TRBV5-1 and TRBV20-1.

This TCR derives from a girl between 5 and 17 years old with multiple sclerosis. The chain joins TRBV20-1 to TRBJ1-1, with D unresolved. The sample comprised blood. The CDR3 here is CSASKGTMAFF. CDR3 nucleotide sequence: TGCAGTGCTAGTAAGGGAACGATGGCTTTCTTT.